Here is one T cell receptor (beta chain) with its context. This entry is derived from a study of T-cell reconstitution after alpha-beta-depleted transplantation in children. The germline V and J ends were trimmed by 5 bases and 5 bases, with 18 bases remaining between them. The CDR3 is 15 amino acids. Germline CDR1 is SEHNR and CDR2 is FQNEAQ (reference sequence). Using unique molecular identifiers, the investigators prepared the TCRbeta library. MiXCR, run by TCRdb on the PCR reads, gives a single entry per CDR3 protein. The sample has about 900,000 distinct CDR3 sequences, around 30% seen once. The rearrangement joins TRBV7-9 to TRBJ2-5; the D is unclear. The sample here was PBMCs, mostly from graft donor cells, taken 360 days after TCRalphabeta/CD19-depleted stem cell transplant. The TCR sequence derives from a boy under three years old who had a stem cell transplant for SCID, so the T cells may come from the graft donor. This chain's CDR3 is CASSPLVGWVETQYF. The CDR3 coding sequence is TGTGCCAGCAGCCCCCTTGTGGGCTGGGTGGAGACCCAGTACTTC.